These T cell receptor beta chains were read from a single sample in a study of blood T cell repertoires in COVID-19. Assay: immunoSEQ multiplex PCR; the TCRdb copy retains only in-frame clones and omits some. The repertoire holds fewer than 450,000 clones, about 90% seen once, with roughly 1% in the top ten. Input material: PBMCs or T cells enriched from blood (not recorded which). The receptor set was obtained from a woman aged 25 to 39 who had recovered from COVID-19. Each CDR3 is given with its conserved first and last residue. D genes are given only for firm matches. Where a row states a size, it is once, few, many or the class of an expanded clone; other rows omit it.

J | size | D | V | CDR3 | DNA
TRBJ1-1 | - | TRBD1 | TRBV28 | CASSLWRLGQGARDTEAFF | TGTGCCAGCAGTTTATGGCGTTTGGGACAGGGGGCTAGGGACACTGAAGCTTTCTTT
TRBJ2-7 | - | - | TRBV5-1 | CASSLAAGAYEQYF | TGCGCCAGCAGCTTGGCGGCAGGGGCCTACGAGCAGTACTTC
TRBJ2-2 | - | TRBD1 | TRBV5-4 | CASSFGQGAAGNTGELFF | TGTGCCAGCAGCTTTGGACAGGGGGCGGCGGGGAACACCGGGGAGCTGTTTTTT
TRBJ1-2 | - | TRBD1 | TRBV6-6 | CASREPTGGYGYTF | TGTGCCAGCAGAGAACCGACAGGGGGCTATGGCTACACCTTC
TRBJ2-1 | - | TRBD2 | TRBV28 | CASRGSSGAYNEQFF | TGTGCCAGCAGGGGGTCTAGCGGGGCCTACAATGAGCAGTTCTTC
TRBJ1-2 | - | TRBD1 | TRBV7-2 | CASSLARDSGYTF | TGTGCCAGCAGCTTAGCCCGGGACAGCGGCTACACCTTC
TRBJ1-1 | - | - | TRBV6-5 | CASSPDIGRNTEAFF | TGTGCCAGCAGTCCCGACATAGGGAGGAACACTGAAGCTTTCTTT
TRBJ2-7 | - | TRBD1 | TRBV7-8 | CASSSGTVSSYEQYF | TGTGCCAGCAGCTCCGGGACAGTAAGCTCCTACGAGCAGTACTTC
TRBJ1-2 | - | - | TRBV19 | CASSMKGEGYGYTF | TGTGCCAGTAGTATGAAAGGGGAGGGCTATGGCTACACCTTC
TRBJ2-7 | few | TRBD2 | TRBV7-9 | CASSPGEAGAYEQYF | TGTGCCAGCAGCCCCGGCGAAGCGGGAGCCTACGAGCAGTACTTC
TRBJ2-7 | - | TRBD1 | TRBV4-2 | CASSQAGTGYEQYF | TGTGCCAGCAGCCAAGCTGGGACAGGTTACGAGCAGTACTTC
TRBJ1-2 | - | TRBD1 | TRBV11-2 | CASSPTTGIYGYTF | TGTGCCAGCAGCCCCACGACAGGGATCTATGGCTACACCTTC
TRBJ2-7 | - | - | TRBV6-5 | CASAYIAGEQYF | TGTGCCAGCGCCTACATAGCCGGAGAGCAGTACTTC
TRBJ1-6 | - | - | TRBV2 | CASISGGSHNSPLHF | TGTGCCAGCATCTCGGGGGGGTCCCATAATTCACCCCTCCACTTT
TRBJ1-1 | - | TRBD1 | TRBV2 | CASTRDRGRINEAFF | TGTGCCAGCACTAGGGACAGGGGACGTATAAATGAAGCTTTCTTT
TRBJ2-7 | - | TRBD1 | TRBV5-6 | CASSTRQGAYEQYF | TGTGCCAGCAGCACTCGACAGGGGGCGTACGAGCAGTACTTC
TRBJ2-6 | - | - | TRBV6-5 | CASPNDQGEANVLTF | TGTGCCAGCCCAAACGACCAAGGGGAGGCCAACGTCCTGACTTTC